This is a list of T cell receptor beta chains from one sample in a study of human T cells and chemical hapten exposure. TCRdb processed the RACE reads anew with MiXCR; each CDR3 protein has one entry. The table shows some 64,000 distinct CDR3 sequences, with approximately 10% occurring only once. The material was whole blood, obtained in connection with sensitization to the hapten diphenylcyclopropenone (DPC). The receptors were sampled from a woman between 25 and 40 years old with alopecia areata. Some clones in this sample may be carry-over from other donors' samples. CDR3s include the opening cysteine and the closing phenylalanine or tryptophan. A D gene is named only where the DNA matches it firmly. Size values are once, few and many counts, or a class for expanded clones, and some rows have none.

j_call: TRBJ1-1
clone_size: few
d_call: .
v_call: TRBV28
cdr3_aa: CASSPTGKLLNTEAFF
cdr3_nt: TGTGCCAGCAGTCCCACTGGCAAGTTGTTGAACACTGAAGCTTTCTTT

j_call: TRBJ2-2
clone_size: many
d_call: .
v_call: TRBV20-1
cdr3_aa: CSARETATGELFF
cdr3_nt: TGCAGTGCTAGGGAGACTGCGACCGGGGAGCTGTTTTTT

j_call: TRBJ1-1
clone_size: .
d_call: .
v_call: TRBV29-1
cdr3_aa: CSVVPRGWNTEAFF
cdr3_nt: TGCAGCGTTGTGCCACGGGGCTGGAACACTGAAGCTTTCTTT

j_call: TRBJ2-1
clone_size: .
d_call: TRBD2
v_call: TRBV4-2
cdr3_aa: CASSQVGLAGADEQFF
cdr3_nt: TGTGCCAGCAGCCAAGTCGGACTAGCGGGAGCGGATGAGCAGTTCTTC

j_call: TRBJ2-1
clone_size: .
d_call: TRBD1
v_call: TRBV2
cdr3_aa: CASNTGTGNNEQFF
cdr3_nt: TGTGCCAGCAATACCGGGACAGGGAACAATGAGCAGTTCTTC

j_call: TRBJ2-7
clone_size: few
d_call: TRBD2
v_call: TRBV14
cdr3_aa: CASSPRLALSYEQYF
cdr3_nt: TGTGCCAGCAGTCCACGACTAGCGCTCTCCTACGAGCAGTACTTC

j_call: TRBJ2-7
clone_size: few
d_call: .
v_call: TRBV3-1
cdr3_aa: CASSQDTSAEQYF
cdr3_nt: TGTGCCAGCAGCCAAGATACAAGCGCCGAGCAGTACTTC

j_call: TRBJ2-7
clone_size: many
d_call: .
v_call: TRBV28
cdr3_aa: CASSPSWVYEQYF
cdr3_nt: TGTGCCAGCAGCCCATCTTGGGTCTACGAGCAGTACTTC

j_call: TRBJ2-7
clone_size: .
d_call: TRBD2
v_call: TRBV20-1
cdr3_aa: CSAKGTSGGSGDEQYF
cdr3_nt: TGCAGTGCGAAAGGGACTAGCGGGGGCTCCGGGGACGAGCAGTACTTC

j_call: TRBJ1-5
clone_size: few
d_call: .
v_call: TRBV6-1
cdr3_aa: CASSGDEPQHF
cdr3_nt: TGTGCCAGCAGTGGGGACGAGCCCCAGCATTTT

j_call: TRBJ2-1
clone_size: many
d_call: TRBD2
v_call: TRBV20-1
cdr3_aa: CSASLRAGGFYNEQFF
cdr3_nt: TGCAGTGCTAGCCTACGAGCGGGGGGTTTCTACAATGAGCAGTTCTTC

j_call: TRBJ2-1
clone_size: many
d_call: .
v_call: TRBV7-2
cdr3_aa: CASSLALYANEQFF
cdr3_nt: TGTGCCAGCAGCTTAGCGCTTTATGCAAATGAGCAGTTCTTC

j_call: TRBJ2-1
clone_size: many
d_call: TRBD2
v_call: TRBV19
cdr3_aa: CASSIFGLAMGNEQFF
cdr3_nt: TGTGCCAGTAGTATCTTTGGACTAGCGATGGGCAATGAGCAGTTCTTC

j_call: TRBJ1-4
clone_size: .
d_call: .
v_call: TRBV10-3
cdr3_aa: CAISEAQLDEKLFF
cdr3_nt: TGTGCCATCAGTGAGGCACAGTTGGATGAAAAACTGTTTTTT

j_call: TRBJ2-7
clone_size: many
d_call: TRBD2
v_call: TRBV10-3
cdr3_aa: CAISSGTESYEQYF
cdr3_nt: TGTGCCATCAGCAGCGGGACGGAATCCTACGAGCAGTACTTC

j_call: TRBJ2-7
clone_size: .
d_call: .
v_call: TRBV5-4
cdr3_aa: CASRRGDNPYEQYF
cdr3_nt: TGTGCCAGCAGACGAGGGGACAACCCCTACGAGCAGTACTTC

j_call: TRBJ1-5
clone_size: few
d_call: TRBD1
v_call: TRBV10-1
cdr3_aa: CASTEDRVGQPQHF
cdr3_nt: TGCGCCAGCACCGAGGACAGGGTCGGGCAGCCCCAGCATTTT

j_call: TRBJ1-1
clone_size: .
d_call: TRBD1
v_call: TRBV29-1
cdr3_aa: CSVEETGFTEAFF
cdr3_nt: TGCAGCGTTGAGGAGACAGGGTTCACTGAAGCTTTCTTT

j_call: TRBJ2-7
clone_size: many
d_call: TRBD1
v_call: TRBV12-3/TRBV12-4
cdr3_aa: CASRPQGVYEQYF
cdr3_nt: TGTGCCAGCAGACCACAGGGGGTCTACGAGCAGTACTTC

j_call: TRBJ1-6
clone_size: many
d_call: .
v_call: TRBV5-1
cdr3_aa: CASSLEQGVSPLHF
cdr3_nt: TGCGCCAGCAGCTTGGAGCAAGGTGTTTCACCCCTCCACTTT

j_call: TRBJ2-2
clone_size: .
d_call: TRBD2
v_call: TRBV4-1
cdr3_aa: CASSQDPGRAGTGELFF
cdr3_nt: TGCGCCAGCAGCCAAGACCCCGGGAGGGCCGGCACCGGGGAGCTGTTTTTT

j_call: TRBJ2-3
clone_size: many
d_call: TRBD2
v_call: TRBV12-3/TRBV12-4
cdr3_aa: CASRAGAGTQYF
cdr3_nt: TGTGCCAGCAGGGCGGGAGCCGGCACGCAGTATTTT

j_call: TRBJ1-4
clone_size: many
d_call: .
v_call: TRBV19
cdr3_aa: CASGGLATNEKLFF
cdr3_nt: TGTGCCAGTGGAGGGCTTGCAACTAATGAAAAACTGTTTTTT

j_call: TRBJ2-1
clone_size: few
d_call: TRBD1
v_call: TRBV20-1
cdr3_aa: CSAQTGTGSGNEQFF
cdr3_nt: TGCAGTGCGCAAACCGGGACAGGGTCCGGGAATGAGCAGTTCTTC

j_call: TRBJ2-3
clone_size: .
d_call: .
v_call: TRBV30
cdr3_aa: CAWSVFRDTQYF
cdr3_nt: TGTGCCTGGAGTGTATTTCGGGATACGCAGTATTTT

j_call: TRBJ2-7
clone_size: many
d_call: TRBD1
v_call: TRBV6-6
cdr3_aa: CASRGTGAYEQYF
cdr3_nt: TGTGCCAGCAGGGGGACAGGAGCCTACGAGCAGTACTTC

j_call: TRBJ2-7
clone_size: many
d_call: .
v_call: TRBV24-1
cdr3_aa: CATSDFAPTDFSYEQYF
cdr3_nt: TGTGCCACCAGTGATTTTGCCCCGACAGACTTCTCCTACGAGCAGTACTTC

j_call: TRBJ2-3
clone_size: .
d_call: .
v_call: TRBV9
cdr3_aa: CASSVETDTQYF
cdr3_nt: TGTGCCAGCAGCGTAGAGACAGATACGCAGTATTTT

j_call: TRBJ1-3
clone_size: many
d_call: .
v_call: TRBV12-3/TRBV12-4
cdr3_aa: CASSPGVGNTIYF
cdr3_nt: TGTGCCAGCAGCCCAGGGGTTGGAAACACCATATATTTT

j_call: TRBJ2-2
clone_size: .
d_call: .
v_call: TRBV6-4
cdr3_aa: CASSASPGTGELFF
cdr3_nt: TGTGCCAGCAGTGCCAGCCCGGGGACCGGGGAGCTGTTTTTT

j_call: TRBJ2-1
clone_size: few
d_call: TRBD2
v_call: TRBV11-2
cdr3_aa: CASSQTPGLAGGLSYNEQFF
cdr3_nt: TGTGCCAGCAGCCAAACCCCGGGACTAGCGGGAGGTCTCTCCTACAATGAGCAGTTCTTC

j_call: TRBJ1-1
clone_size: many
d_call: .
v_call: TRBV5-1
cdr3_aa: CASSLGVPDTEAFF
cdr3_nt: TGCGCCAGCAGCTTGGGGGTCCCGGACACTGAAGCTTTCTTT

j_call: TRBJ2-5
clone_size: .
d_call: .
v_call: TRBV7-2
cdr3_aa: CASNLSYEETQYF
cdr3_nt: TGTGCCAGCAACTTAAGCTACGAGGAGACCCAGTACTTC

j_call: TRBJ1-2
clone_size: many
d_call: .
v_call: TRBV2
cdr3_aa: CASSVNPGSRAYTF
cdr3_nt: TGTGCCAGCAGTGTAAATCCTGGGAGTCGTGCCTACACCTTC

j_call: TRBJ2-1
clone_size: many
d_call: .
v_call: TRBV20-1
cdr3_aa: CSAQRRGGIWDEQFF
cdr3_nt: TGCAGTGCTCAGAGGCGGGGCGGGATCTGGGATGAGCAGTTCTTC

j_call: TRBJ2-1
clone_size: few
d_call: .
v_call: TRBV20-1
cdr3_aa: CSALQGGNEQFF
cdr3_nt: TGCAGTGCTCTTCAGGGGGGTAATGAGCAGTTCTTC

j_call: TRBJ1-1
clone_size: many
d_call: .
v_call: TRBV4-3
cdr3_aa: CASSQNRANTEAFF
cdr3_nt: TGCGCCAGCAGCCAAAACAGGGCCAACACTGAAGCTTTCTTT